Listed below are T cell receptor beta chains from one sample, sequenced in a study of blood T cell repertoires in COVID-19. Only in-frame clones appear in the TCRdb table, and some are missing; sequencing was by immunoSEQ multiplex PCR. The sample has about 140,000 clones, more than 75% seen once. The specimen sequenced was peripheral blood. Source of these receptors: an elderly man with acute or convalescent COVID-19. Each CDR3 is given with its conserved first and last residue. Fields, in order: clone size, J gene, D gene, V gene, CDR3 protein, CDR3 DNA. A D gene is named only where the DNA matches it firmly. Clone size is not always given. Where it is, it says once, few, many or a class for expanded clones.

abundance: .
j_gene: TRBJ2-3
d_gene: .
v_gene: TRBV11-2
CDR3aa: CASSSAPHTDTQYF
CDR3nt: TGTGCCAGCAGCTCCGCCCCACACACAGATACGCAGTATTTT

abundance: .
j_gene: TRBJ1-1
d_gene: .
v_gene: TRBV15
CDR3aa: CASARQQNTEAFF
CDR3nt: TGTGCCTCCGCGAGGCAGCAGAACACTGAAGCTTTCTTT

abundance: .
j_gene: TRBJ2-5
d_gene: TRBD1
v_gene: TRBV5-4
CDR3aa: CASSQMVGGAETQYF
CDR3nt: TGTGCCAGCAGCCAAATGGTAGGGGGCGCGGAGACCCAGTACTTC

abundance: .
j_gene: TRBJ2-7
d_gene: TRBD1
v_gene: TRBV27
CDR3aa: CASSLRQGHYEQYF
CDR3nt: TGTGCCAGCAGTCTCCGACAGGGACACTACGAGCAGTACTTC

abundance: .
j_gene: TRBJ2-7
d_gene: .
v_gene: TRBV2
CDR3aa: CASSASNRERIF
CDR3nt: TGTGCCAGCAGCGCCAGTAACAGGGAGCGTATTTTC

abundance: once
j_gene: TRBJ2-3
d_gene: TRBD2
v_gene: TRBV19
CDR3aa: CASTPRIAGGPGDTQYF
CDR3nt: TGTGCCAGTACCCCGAGGATTGCGGGGGGACCAGGGGATACGCAGTATTTT

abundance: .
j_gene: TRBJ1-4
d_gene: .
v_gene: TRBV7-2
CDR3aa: CASSQGILGGNNEKLFF
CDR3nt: TGTGCCAGCAGCCAGGGGATATTGGGAGGGAATAATGAAAAACTGTTTTTT

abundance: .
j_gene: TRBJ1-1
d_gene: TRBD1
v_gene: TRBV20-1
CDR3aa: CSVLRGRVAFF
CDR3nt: TGCAGTGTTTTGAGGGGGCGGGTCGCTTTCTTT

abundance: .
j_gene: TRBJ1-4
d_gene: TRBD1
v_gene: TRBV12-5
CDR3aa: CASGLVKAGQGEEKLFF
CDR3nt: TGTGCTAGTGGTTTGGTAAAAGCGGGACAGGGGGAGGAAAAACTGTTTTTT

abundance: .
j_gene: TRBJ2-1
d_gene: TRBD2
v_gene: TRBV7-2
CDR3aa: CASSLRFRLAGSYNEQFF
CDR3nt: TGTGCCAGCAGCTTAAGATTCAGACTAGCGGGGTCCTACAATGAGCAGTTCTTC

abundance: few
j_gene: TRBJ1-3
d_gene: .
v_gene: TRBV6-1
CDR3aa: CASSDGTFSGNTIYF
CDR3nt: TGTGCCAGCAGTGACGGGACATTCTCTGGAAACACCATATATTTT

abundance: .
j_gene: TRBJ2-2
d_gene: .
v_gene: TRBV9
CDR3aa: CASSVERGLTGELFF
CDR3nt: TGTGCCAGCAGCGTAGAAAGGGGCTTAACCGGGGAGCTGTTTTTT

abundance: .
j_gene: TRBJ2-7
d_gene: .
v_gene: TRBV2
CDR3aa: CASSDNRVPTTWRYF
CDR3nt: TGTGCCAGCAGTGATAACAGGGTTCCGACGACGTGGCGGTACTTC

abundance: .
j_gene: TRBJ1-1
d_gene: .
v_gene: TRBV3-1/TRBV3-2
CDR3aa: CASSQDQGWNTEAFF
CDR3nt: TGTGCCAGCAGCCAAGATCAGGGCTGGAACACTGAAGCTTTCTTT